Only a few counts were recorded for the clone carrying this T cell receptor (beta chain). Unmatched junction bases numbered 7, after V lost 4 bases and J lost 1 base. Germline loops: CDR1 SGDLS, CDR2 YYNGEE. The CDR3 extends over 18 amino acids. One entry per CDR3 protein, called by TCRdb with MiXCR from the 5' RACE reads. The sample contains hundreds of thousands of distinct CDR3 sequences, more than 20% of which appear only once. This entry is derived from a study of T-cell memory formation after mild COVID-19. This clonotype originated in an adult woman who had mild COVID-19 (a few samples of this study predate the infection). Cell type and time point are not known. The rearrangement links TRBV9 to TRBJ2-3; 15 nucleotides match TRBD2. Specimen: PBMCs or a T cell subset sorted from them (not recorded which). This CDR3 is CASSPGLAGGLRTDTQYF. CDR3 bases: TGTGCCAGCAGCCCCGGACTAGCGGGGGGGCTGCGCACAGATACGCAGTATTTT.